Each of the 10 T cell receptor beta chains below was sequenced from the same sample in a study of OX40 agonist ivuxolimab in advanced cancers. Receptor libraries were prepared by the immunoSEQ multiplex PCR assay. The immuneACCESS repertoire file appears here via TCRdb, limited to in-frame rearrangements. These files lack a portion of the clones; in checked studies, under half of the deficit traces to unresolved V genes, and the cause of the others is not known. This sample is represented by under 50,000 clones; more than 85% of them were singletons. The ten largest clones add up to roughly 31% of the sample. The material was CD4+ or CD8+ T cells sorted from blood, obtained in a trial of the OX40 agonist ivuxolimab. The receptors originated from an adult with an advanced solid tumor such as melanoma, head and neck, liver or kidney cancer.

CDR3 sequence: CASSLGREQETQYF. The CDR3 DNA sequence: TGCGCCAGCAGCTTGGGACGGGAACAAGAGACCCAGTACTTC. The chain recombines TRBV5-1 with TRBJ2-5; TRBD2 is a possible D gene (5 bases). Per germline, CDR1 SGHRS and CDR2 YFSETQ. The V gene lost 0 bases and the J gene lost 2 bases, with 8 bases spanning the gap. The CDR3 runs 14 residues.

This chain connects TRBV10-1 to TRBJ2-1; the match to TRBD2 covers 9 bases. The V gene's germline CDR1 is WNHNN and CDR2 SYGVQD (reference sequence). The J segment lost 0 bases and the V segment lost 6 bases, leaving 3 bases of the junction unmatched. The CDR3 contains 15 residues. The CDR3 bases are TGCGCCAGCAGCTTAGCGGGAGACTCCTACAATGAGCAGTTCTTC. Translation: CASSLAGDSYNEQFF.

The V gene is TRBV15, the J gene TRBJ2-7; TRBD2 agrees at 14 bases. Germline CDR1 is LNHNV and CDR2 is YYDKDF (reference sequence). This CDR3 is built from 17 residues. Trimming removed 3 bases from V and 4 bases from J; junction bases left unmatched: 8. Here the CDR3 reads CATSSAGTSGSGYEQYF. In DNA, the CDR3 is TGTGCCACCAGCAGCGCCGGGACTAGCGGGAGCGGATACGAGCAGTACTTC.

This clone was seen just once. The genes are TRBV29-1 and TRBJ2-1; 13 positions agree with TRBD2. With V trimmed by 3 bases and J by 9 bases, 8 bases remained unmatched. This CDR3 contains 15 residues. Germline V gives CDR1 SQVTM, CDR2 ANQGSEA. The CDR3 here is CSVDGTSGGAIEQFF. The CDR3 DNA sequence: TGCAGCGTTGATGGTACTAGCGGGGGGGCCATTGAGCAGTTCTTC.

The chain has TRBV11-2 and TRBJ2-1; 8 bases align to TRBD2. With 2 bases clipped from V and 6 bases from J, the junction kept 3 bases outside the gene matches. Germline loops: CDR1 SGHAT, CDR2 FQNNGV. The CDR3 runs 14 residues. The CDR3 DNA sequence: TGTGCCAGCAGCTTAACGGGGGGGCGCAATGAGCAGTTCTTC. This translates into CASSLTGGRNEQFF.

V and J are TRBV29-1 and TRBJ2-3; 7 bases are shared with TRBD2. V shed 2 bases, J shed 0 bases, and the junction held 8 bases outside the gene matches. CDR1 is SQVTM, CDR2 ANQGSEA, per germline. The CDR3 covers 16 residues. DNA for the CDR3: TGCAGCGTTGAAAGGGCTAGCGGACCTAGCACAGATACGCAGTATTTT. Protein: CSVERASGPSTDTQYF.

This chain joins TRBV27 and TRBJ2-1; D unclear. Trimming cost V 4 bases and J 7 bases, with 11 bases left between them. The germline V gene has CDR1 MNHEY and CDR2 SMNVEV (reference sequence). CDR3 size: 13 residues. The CDR3 DNA sequence: TGTGCCAGCAGTTCAGACCCTGGGAATGAGCAGTTCTTC. Its protein is CASSSDPGNEQFF.

The chain combines TRBV19 with TRBJ2-3; D might be TRBD1 (6 bases). With 9 bases removed from V and 4 bases from J, the gap between germline ends came to 20 bases. CDR3 length: 15 amino acids. Germline CDR1 and CDR2: LNHDA and SQIVND (reference sequence). CDR3 residues: CASHTGTMGADTQYF. The CDR3 bases are TGTGCCAGCCATACCGGGACAATGGGCGCAGATACGCAGTATTTT. Full variable domain (remainder filled in from reference TRBV19 and TRBJ2-3): DGGITQSPKYLFRKEGQNVTLSCEQNLNHDAMYWYRQDPGQGLRLIYYSQIVNDFQKGDIAEGYSVSREKKESFPLTVTSAQKNPTAFYLCASHTGTMGADTQYFGPGTRLTVL.

The chain recombines TRBV30 with TRBJ1-1; the D gene is possibly TRBD1 (6 bases). The CDR3 runs 14 residues. The V gene lost 1 base and the J gene lost 0 bases, with 9 bases spanning the gap. Looked up from germline, CDR1 is GTSNPN and CDR2 is SVGIG (reference sequence). CDR3 DNA: TGTGCCTGGAGTGAAGGGGGTATGAACACTGAAGCTTTCTTT. This codes for CAWSEGGMNTEAFF.

The chain has TRBV9 and TRBJ1-2; 7 bases map to TRBD1. CDR1 and CDR2 (germline): SGDLS, YYNGEE. The trim removed 3 bases at V and 3 bases at J, leaving 5 bases unmatched. The CDR3 consists of 14 residues. The CDR3 DNA reads as TGTGCCAGCAGCGCCAGGGGGGGAGACTATGGCTACACCTTC. It translates to CASSARGGDYGYTF.